This TCR beta chain was sequenced for a study of blood T cell repertoires in COVID-19. Study-wide context: PBMCs, B-cell-depleted T cells, or T cells provided the cDNA or gDNA that made up the material.

Germline CDR1 SGHRS, CDR2 YFSETQ. This CDR3 is 15 amino acids long. V was trimmed by 0 bases and J by 6 bases, leaving 14 bases between them. In the source study's methods: Amplification of reference gene primers was used by the study to estimate nucleated cell counts. Here immunoSEQ multiplex PCR was the method, and the copy in TCRdb shows in-frame clones only, minus some. V and J calls and clone size are as listed in that table; D and trimming were resolved from the DNA. The table has tens of thousands of clones, approximately 84% seen once. Sequenced: peripheral blood. The TCR comes from a man between 65 and 85 years old with active COVID-19. This chain connects TRBV5-1 to TRBJ2-3; a possible D gene is TRBD2 (5 bases). As DNA, the CDR3 is TGCGCCAGCAGCTTGGGAGCGGTAGAAGGGGATACGCAGTATTTT. Encoded protein: CASSLGAVEGDTQYF.